What follows are 22 T cell receptor beta chains derived from one specimen sequenced in a study of cytomegalovirus exposure and HLA in healthy donors. The PCR employed 60 Vbeta primers together with 13 Jbeta primers. The assay was immunoSEQ multiplex PCR, and TCRdb's table has in-frame clones only and misses some. The sample has about 150,000 clones; 70% to 80% are singletons. The specimen sequenced was PBMCs. The source is a man under 40 in good health and CMV-seronegative.

This clone was found a few times. J is TRBJ1-2 and V is TRBV19; 10 bases are a match to TRBD1. V was clipped by 6 bases and J by 2 bases; unmatched bases: 6. Per the germline V gene, CDR1 is LNHDA and CDR2 is SQIVND (reference sequence). The CDR3 extends over 15 amino acids. CDR3 amino acids: CASRRTGGKNYGYTF. The CDR3 coding sequence is TGTGCCAGTAGAAGGACAGGGGGAAAGAACTATGGCTACACCTTC.

The rearrangement joins TRBV25-1 to TRBJ2-2; 7 positions agree with TRBD2. CDR1 is MGHDK, CDR2 SYGVNS, per germline. CDR3 length: 15 amino acids. J gave up 3 bases and V 6 bases, and 7 bases lay outside the gene matches. CDR3 sequence: CASSPGRGDTGELFF. The CDR3 DNA is TGTGCCAGCAGCCCTGGGAGGGGCGACACCGGGGAGCTGTTTTTT.

This chain joins TRBV2 and TRBJ1-5; TRBD1 aligns across 10 bases. CDR3 length: 16 residues. The ends lost 6 bases at V and 4 bases at J; junction bases unmatched: 9. Per germline, CDR1 SNHLY and CDR2 FYNNEI. CDR3 in DNA: TGTGCCAGCAGGCTCGACAGGGGGCTAGGGAATCAGCCCCAGCATTTT. It specifies CASRLDRGLGNQPQHF.

The J gene is TRBJ2-1, the V gene TRBV7-2, with D perhaps TRBD2 (6 bases). The V gene's germline CDR1 is SGHTA and CDR2 FQGNSA. V was trimmed by 11 bases and J by 1 base, leaving 12 bases between them. The CDR3 is 13 residues long. The CDR3 region is CAGAGGSYNEQFF. The CDR3 DNA reads TGTGCCGGGGCCGGGGGTTCCTACAATGAGCAGTTCTTC.

In DNA form, the CDR3 reads TGCAGCGTCCCGACTCCGGGGACAGATACGCAGTATTTT. The encoded protein is CSVPTPGTDTQYF. The chain recombines TRBV29-1 with TRBJ2-3, with D possibly TRBD2 on 5 matching bases. V was clipped by 6 bases and J by 3 bases, with 13 bases between them. Germline loops: CDR1 SQVTM, CDR2 ANQGSEA. The CDR3 loop spans 13 amino acids.

The chain recombines TRBV7-6 with TRBJ2-7; 8 bases match TRBD1. J lost 4 bases, V lost 4 bases, and 9 bases had no gene match. CDR3 length: 15 amino acids. Germline-derived CDR1 and CDR2 are SGHVS and FNYEAQ. The CDR3, as DNA: TGTGCCAGCAGCTACCGGACAGGGCGTGGTTACGAGCAGTACTTC. It is translated as CASSYRTGRGYEQYF.

The rearrangement links TRBV14 to TRBJ2-7; 8 nucleotides line up with TRBD1. This CDR3 region has 16 residues. J gave up 0 bases and V 3 bases, and 7 bases lay outside the gene matches. CDR1 is SGHDN, CDR2 FVKESK, per germline. The CDR3 DNA sequence: TGTGCCAGCAGCCACCCTCGGACAGGGAGCTCCTACGAGCAGTACTTC. It translates to CASSHPRTGSSYEQYF.

The chain carries TRBV7-3 and TRBJ2-4; the D gene is possibly TRBD2 (5 bases). CDR3 length: 13 amino acids. Germline V gene sequence: CDR1 SGHTA, CDR2 FQGTGA. Trimming took off 2 bases at V and 4 bases at J, with 6 bases between the two ends. The CDR3, as DNA: TGTGCCAGCAGCTTAGGCGGGAAAAACATTCAGTACTTC. Encoded protein: CASSLGGKNIQYF. Full variable domain (rest looked up from reference TRBV7-3 and TRBJ2-4): GAGVSQTPSNKVTEKGKYVELRCDPISGHTALYWYRQSLGQGPEFLIYFQGTGAADDSGLPNDRFFAVRPEGSVSTLKIQRTERGDSAVYLCASSLGGKNIQYFGAGTRLSVL.

CDR3 loop: CASSVGTLYRGRGQYF. In nucleotides, the CDR3 is TGTGCCAGCAGTGTTGGGACACTCTACAGGGGAAGAGGGCAGTACTTC. This chain connects TRBV6-1 to TRBJ2-7; the match to TRBD1 covers 7 bases. CDR3 length: 16 amino acids. Germline CDR1 reads MNHNS; CDR2 reads SASEGT. The V gene end was trimmed by 4 bases and the J gene end by 9 bases; junction bases not matched to a gene: 18.

The genes are TRBV28 and TRBJ1-4, with 9 bases identical to TRBD1. This CDR3 has 16 amino acids. The V and J ends lost 11 bases and 3 bases, in that order; junction bases with no gene match: 13. Germline V CDR1 and CDR2: MDHEN, SYDVKM. Here the CDR3 DNA reads TGTGCCTGCGAGGGGACAGGGCAGGGAGCTAATGAAAAACTGTTTTTT. Amino acids: CACEGTGQGANEKLFF.

The rearrangement joins TRBV19 to TRBJ1-5, with D perhaps TRBD1 (6 bases). CDR3 length: 15 amino acids. Per the germline V gene, CDR1 is LNHDA and CDR2 is SQIVND (reference sequence). Trimming pared 5 bases from V and 6 bases from J, leaving 17 bases between. The CDR3 DNA reads as TGTGCCAGTAGTGATACCGCGACAGGAGGTCAGCCCCAGCATTTT. Encoded protein: CASSDTATGGQPQHF.

The chain joins TRBV27 to TRBJ2-1, with 8 bases matching TRBD2. Germline V lookup: CDR1 MNHEY, CDR2 SMNVEV (reference sequence). The CDR3 totals 15 residues. V dropped 6 bases and J dropped 5; count of bases not matched to a gene: 9. CDR3 loop: CASSLSGGADNEQFF. CDR3 nucleotides: TGTGCCAGCAGCCTTTCGGGGGGGGCAGACAATGAGCAGTTCTTC.

This clone was found a few times. This rearrangement joins TRBV5-4 to TRBJ1-2; tentatively, D is TRBD1 (6 bases). The CDR3 consists of 16 residues. Trimming took 0 bases from V and 8 from J, leaving 20 bases between them. Germline CDR1 and CDR2: SGHNT and YYREEE (reference sequence). CDR3 sequence: CASSLGGNTGLGGYTF. Here the CDR3 DNA reads TGTGCCAGCAGCTTGGGGGGTAATACAGGGCTGGGCGGCTACACCTTC.

The V gene is TRBV5-1, the J gene TRBJ2-1; TRBD2 matches 9 bases. Germline V CDR1 and CDR2: SGHRS, YFSETQ. The CDR3 sequence is 15 residues long. V was clipped by 0 bases and J by 4 bases; unmatched bases: 2. The CDR3 here is CASSLETSGYNEQFF. The CDR3 DNA sequence: TGCGCCAGCAGCTTGGAGACTAGCGGATACAATGAGCAGTTCTTC.

V usage is TRBV6-6 and J usage is TRBJ2-2; 10 bases align to TRBD1. The trim removed 5 bases at V and 5 bases at J, leaving 8 bases unmatched. The CDR3 consists of 16 residues. Per the germline V gene, CDR1 is MNHNY and CDR2 is SVGAGI (reference sequence). The CDR3 loop reads CASSLTGGAGTGELFF. The CDR3 DNA reads as TGTGCCAGCAGTCTGACAGGGGGCGCGGGAACCGGGGAGCTGTTTTTT.

V and J are TRBV9 and TRBJ1-1, with no clear D. The CDR3 consists of 14 residues. Trimming removed 2 bases at V and 5 bases at J, with 13 bases between. CDR1 and CDR2 from the germline V gene are SGDLS and YYNGEE. CDR3 nucleotides: TGTGCCAGCAGCGTGGAGGGTAGGGAGACTGAAGCTTTCTTT. It is translated as CASSVEGRETEAFF.

The chain joins TRBV7-9 to TRBJ2-7; D is possibly TRBD2 (5 bases). Germline V gene data show CDR1 as SEHNR and CDR2 as FQNEAQ (reference sequence). The germline V and J ends were trimmed by 1 base and 4 bases, with 11 bases remaining between them. The CDR3 spans 14 residues. The CDR3 loop is CASSLGAGAYEQYF. CDR3 DNA: TGTGCCAGCAGCTTAGGGGCGGGCGCTTACGAGCAGTACTTC.

V usage is TRBV6-5 and J usage is TRBJ1-4, with 8 bases identical to TRBD1. This CDR3 spans 15 amino acids. Germline V gene data show CDR1 as MNHEY and CDR2 as SVGAGI. Trimming took 5 bases from V and 5 from J; bases not matched to a gene: 7. CDR3 sequence reads: CASSPWTGSNEKLFF. The CDR3 DNA reads TGTGCCAGCAGTCCCTGGACAGGGTCAAATGAAAAACTGTTTTTT.

The CDR3 reads CASSQLLYSPLHF. In DNA, the CDR3 is TGCGCCAGCAGCCAACTATTGTATTCACCCCTCCACTTT. This rearrangement joins TRBV4-1 to TRBJ1-6; the D is unclear. Trimming stripped 2 bases from V and 8 bases from J, with 7 bases between. The CDR3 covers 13 residues. The V gene's germline CDR1 is MGHRA and CDR2 YSYEKL.

The chain carries TRBV21-1 and TRBJ1-1; the D segment call TRBD1 is taken from the table without a DNA check. TRBV21-1 is noted as a pseudogene. The CDR3 length is 17 residues. CDR3 amino acids: CASSMAGNILMNTEAFF. The CDR3, as DNA: TGTGCCAGCAGCATGGCAGGCAATATACTTATGAACACTGAAGCTTTCTTT.

This chain uses TRBV19 with TRBJ2-3, with D unresolved. The germline V gene has CDR1 LNHDA and CDR2 SQIVND (reference sequence). The CDR3 is 13 amino acids. Trimming shortened V by 2 bases and J by 6 bases, and 9 bases separated the two germline ends. CDR3 region: CASSIFWADTQYF. DNA of the CDR3: TGTGCCAGTAGTATATTTTGGGCGGATACGCAGTATTTT.

The chain couples TRBV2 to TRBJ1-5; 7 nucleotides align to TRBD1. The ends lost 8 bases at V and 0 bases at J; junction bases unmatched: 1. This CDR3 comprises 13 residues. Germline V gene lookup returns CDR1 SNHLY and CDR2 FYNNEI. CDR3 region: CASGTDSNQPQHF. Written as DNA, the CDR3 is TGTGCCAGCGGGACAGATAGCAATCAGCCCCAGCATTTT.